One and the same sample provided the 18 T cell receptor beta chains below, sequenced in a study of blood T cell repertoires in COVID-19. Produced via immunoSEQ multiplex PCR; TCRdb's table is partial and in-frame only. This sample has over 150,000 clones, with roughly four fifths found just once. Sequencing was carried out using peripheral blood. These receptor sequences come from a human donor with acute or convalescent COVID-19. The donor label of this sample is uncertain.

This clone was seen a single time. A junction boundary mismatches the germline segment, possibly from a read error. The chain combines TRBV11-2 with TRBJ1-3; D call uncertain. The CDR3 has 14 residues. Germline assignment: CDR1 SGHAT and CDR2 FQNNGV. CDR3 amino acids: CASSFGLSENTIYF. The CDR3 coding sequence is TGTGCCAGCAGCTTCGGACTGTCTGAAAACACCATATATTTT.

The chain combines TRBV7-9 with TRBJ2-1; the D gene is possibly TRBD2 (6 bases). CDR1 is SEHNR and CDR2 is FQNEAQ in the germline V gene (reference sequence). This CDR3 spans 18 amino acids. The V gene lost 0 bases and the J gene lost 1 base, with 16 bases spanning the gap. The CDR3 DNA follows: TGTGCCAGCAGCTTAGCTCGTTCGGCGGGGTGGTCCTACAATGAGCAGTTCTTC. Its translation is CASSLARSAGWSYNEQFF. Combining the CDR3 with reference TRBV7-9 and TRBJ2-1 gives the whole variable domain DTGVSQNPRHKITKRGQNVTFRCDPISEHNRLYWYRQTLGQGPEFLTYFQNEAQLEKSRLLSDRFSAERPKGSFSTLEIQRTEQGDSAMYLCASSLARSAGWSYNEQFFGPGTRLTVL.

This chain links TRBV19 with TRBJ1-1; possibly TRBD1 for D (6 bases). The V end was cut by 8 bases, the J end by 3 bases, with 16 bases between. The CDR3 is 14 residues long. CDR1 LNHDA and CDR2 SQIVND come from the germline V gene (reference sequence). The CDR3 sequence: CASGGRQEDTEAFF. Written as DNA, the CDR3 is TGTGCCAGTGGAGGACGACAGGAGGACACTGAAGCTTTCTTT.

This clone was observed a single time. The chain carries TRBV4-3 and TRBJ1-2; no firm D call. Between the trimmed V and J ends, which lost 0 bases and 8 bases, there was a span of 13 bases. Germline V gene lookup returns CDR1 LGHNA and CDR2 YSLEER. The CDR3 is 14 amino acids. CDR3 region: CASSQEIEQQGYTF. CDR3 DNA sequence: TGCGCCAGCAGCCAAGAAATTGAGCAACAGGGCTACACCTTC.

The chain is built from TRBV6-5 and TRBJ2-2, with TRBD1 as a possible D gene (5 bases). Germline assignment: CDR1 MNHEY and CDR2 SVGAGI. The germline V and J ends were trimmed by 7 bases and 3 bases, with 9 bases remaining between them. The CDR3 totals 13 residues. The CDR3 sequence: CASIRQHTGELFF. The CDR3 DNA is TGTGCCAGCATCAGACAGCACACCGGGGAGCTGTTTTTT.

The rearrangement uses TRBV30 and TRBJ1-3, with a weak D call TRBD1 (5 bases). The CDR3 consists of 14 residues. Per the germline V gene, CDR1 is GTSNPN and CDR2 is SVGIG (reference sequence). Trimming pared 2 bases from V and 7 bases from J, leaving 15 bases between. CDR3 region: CAWSPFIKGNTIYF. CDR3 sequence (DNA): TGTGCCTGGAGTCCTTTTATCAAGGGGAACACCATATATTTT.

The V and J genes are TRBV27 and TRBJ1-4, with D possibly matching TRBD1 (6 bases). Germline CDR1 reads MNHEY; CDR2 reads SMNVEV (reference sequence). The CDR3 spans 15 residues. V was cut by 5 bases and J by 0 bases, with 10 bases left in between. The CDR3 bases are TGTGCCAGCAGTGACAGGCCCGCAACTAATGAAAAACTGTTTTTT. It yields the protein CASSDRPATNEKLFF.

This clone occurred once. CDR3 protein: CASSQDLPGNTIYF. CDR3 coding DNA: TGTGCCAGCAGCCAGGACTTGCCTGGAAACACCATATATTTT. The chain uses TRBV5-4 and TRBJ1-3; D is ambiguous. V shed 4 bases and J shed 2 bases, with 10 bases lying between them. Germline assignment: CDR1 SGHNT and CDR2 YYREEE (reference sequence). The CDR3 spans 14 residues.

This chain uses TRBV6-6 with TRBJ2-1; 8 nucleotides line up with TRBD2. There are 15 residues in the CDR3. Germline-derived CDR1 and CDR2 are MNHNY and SVGAGI (reference sequence). V was pared by 5 bases and J by 3 bases, with 6 bases of the junction left unmatched. Here the CDR3 DNA reads TGTGCCAGCAGTCTATTAGCGGGAAGCTACAATGAGCAGTTCTTC. Protein sequence: CASSLLAGSYNEQFF.

The chain combines TRBV7-8 with TRBJ2-1; 15 bases line up with TRBD2. Trimming cost V 3 bases and J 2 bases; bases outside gene matches: 5. CDR3 length equals 18 residues. Germline CDR1 is SGHVS and CDR2 is FQNEAQ. CDR3: CASSFYGTSGRPYNEQFF. CDR3 sequence (DNA): TGTGCCAGCAGCTTTTATGGGACTAGCGGGAGGCCCTACAATGAGCAGTTCTTC. The full variable domain, in which reference TRBV7-8 and TRBJ2-1 provide the parts outside the CDR3, is GAGVSQSPRYKVAKRGQDVALRCDPISGHVSLFWYQQALGQGPEFLTYFQNEAQLDKSGLPSDRFFAERPEGSVSTLKIQRTQQEDSAVYLCASSFYGTSGRPYNEQFFGPGTRLTVL.

The chain links TRBV6-5 to TRBJ2-7; perhaps TRBD1 as D (6 bases). Trimming shortened V by 2 bases and J by 1 base, and 15 bases separated the two germline ends. The CDR3 has 16 residues. The germline V gene encodes CDR1 MNHEY and CDR2 SVGAGI. The CDR3 DNA is TGTGCCAGCAGTTACCTCGGAACAGGGCTTTCCTACGAGCAGTACTTC. Translated, it gives CASSYLGTGLSYEQYF.

The rearrangement uses TRBV3-1 (or the pseudogene TRBV3-2) and TRBJ1-5; no reliable D call. Per the germline V gene, CDR1 is LGHDT and CDR2 is YNNKEL (reference sequence). This CDR3 region has 14 residues. V was cut by 5 bases and J by 1 base, with 9 bases left in between. The CDR3 protein is CASSNRESNQPQHF. The CDR3 DNA follows: TGTGCCAGCAGCAATAGGGAGAGCAATCAGCCCCAGCATTTT.

The CDR3 coding sequence is TGTGCCACCAGCAGATCATGGACTAGCGGGAGGGTCCAAGAGACCCAGTACTTC. Its translation: CATSRSWTSGRVQETQYF. J is TRBJ2-5 and V is TRBV15, with 15 nucleotides matching TRBD2. This CDR3 region has 18 residues. V was clipped by 2 bases and J by 1 base; unmatched bases: 5. Germline V gene sequence: CDR1 LNHNV, CDR2 YYDKDF (reference sequence).

J is TRBJ2-7 and V is TRBV30; D remains ambiguous. Germline CDR1 is GTSNPN and CDR2 is SVGIG (reference sequence). The CDR3 is 13 amino acids. Trimming pared 2 bases from V and 4 bases from J, leaving 12 bases between. CDR3 in DNA: TGTGCCTGGAGTAGGTCGGGTGGATACGAGCAGTACTTC. This codes for CAWSRSGGYEQYF.

V and J are TRBV7-3 and TRBJ2-3, with TRBD1 matching 8 bases. CDR1 is SGHTA, CDR2 FQGTGA, per germline. The V segment lost 0 bases and the J segment 2 bases; nucleotides outside the gene matches: 10. CDR3 length: 18 residues. The DNA for the CDR3 is TGTGCCAGCAGCTTAACCGCTCCCGGGCAGGGGGCCACAGATACGCAGTATTTT. It specifies CASSLTAPGQGATDTQYF.

This clone was detected once. The gene calls are TRBV5-1 and TRBJ2-3, with 13 bases aligning to TRBD2. After removal of 0 bases from V and 0 bases from J, the junction contained 7 bases not matched to a gene. The length of the CDR3 is 19 residues. The germline V gene has CDR1 SGHRS and CDR2 YFSETQ. The CDR3 loop reads CASSLVGTSGKASTDTQYF. The CDR3 DNA is TGCGCCAGCAGCTTGGTCGGGACTAGCGGGAAAGCTAGCACAGATACGCAGTATTTT. Together with reference TRBV5-1 and TRBJ2-3, the CDR3 gives the full variable domain: KAGVTQTPRYLIKTRGQQVTLSCSPISGHRSVSWYQQTPGQGLQFLFEYFSETQRNKGNFPGRFSGRQFSNSRSEMNVSTLELGDSALYLCASSLVGTSGKASTDTQYFGPGTRLTVL.

The J gene is TRBJ2-7, the V gene TRBV5-8; 10 bases match TRBD1. The trim removed 4 bases at V and 3 bases at J, leaving 7 bases unmatched. The CDR3 contains 15 residues. Germline CDR1 and CDR2: SGHTS and YDEGEE. CDR3 region: CASSLYRTGGYEQYF. The CDR3 DNA follows: TGTGCCAGCAGCCTCTACCGGACAGGGGGCTACGAGCAGTACTTC.

The chain combines TRBV4-2 with TRBJ1-2; D might be TRBD1 (6 bases). There are 13 residues in the CDR3. Germline-derived CDR1 and CDR2 are LGHNA and YNFKEQ. The germline V and J ends were trimmed by 4 bases and 6 bases, with 12 bases remaining between them. The DNA of the CDR3 is TGTGCCAGCAGCCCGGAACAGGGTAATGGCTACACCTTC. Translation: CASSPEQGNGYTF.